This passage covers 13 T cell receptor beta chains from one sample sequenced in a study of T cell changes during pregnancy in multiple sclerosis (dated by TCRdb to between 2018 and 2021). Library creation used the immunoSEQ multiplex PCR assay. Not all clones reach the TCRdb copy of this immuneACCESS table, which keeps in-frame sequences only. Checked studies attribute under half of the gap to unresolved V genes and leave the rest unexplained. The sample table contains around 80,000 clones; only one count was recorded for approximately 95% of them. About 0.99% of the sample goes to the ten largest clones. Here the sequenced sample was peripheral blood, taken in the second trimester of pregnancy. The receptor set was obtained from a female donor in good health, enrolled as a control in a pregnancy study.

Worth noting for this clone: Other DNA sequences in this sample translate to the same CDR3. The CDR3 DNA sequence: TGTGCCAGCTCACCACGCGACAGGGGGGAGCAGTACTTC. Translating it yields CASSPRDRGEQYF. The V gene is TRBV18, the J gene TRBJ2-7; 9 bases map to TRBD1. V lost 1 base, J lost 7 bases, and 2 bases stayed unmatched. Germline CDR1 KGHSH, CDR2 LQKENI. The CDR3 runs to 13 residues.

This clone occurred once. The genes are TRBV19 and TRBJ2-2; 9 nucleotides agree with TRBD2. V lost 1 base and J lost 4; bases outside the gene matches: 4. The CDR3 has 16 amino acids. CDR1 and CDR2 from the germline V gene are LNHDA and SQIVND (reference sequence). For the CDR3, the DNA is TGTGCCAGTAGTATAGGCGGGAGGGCCGGCACCGGGGAGCTGTTTTTT. Protein sequence: CASSIGGRAGTGELFF.

The chain links TRBV7-2 to TRBJ2-7; 11 bases map to TRBD2. CDR3 length: 14 residues. CDR1 is SGHTA, CDR2 FQGNSA, per germline. J was trimmed by 6 bases and V by 0 bases; bases with no gene match: 1. CDR3 DNA sequence: TGTGCCAGCAGCTTAGCCCTAGCGGGAGGCGAGCAGTACTTC. The encoded protein is CASSLALAGGEQYF.

The J gene is TRBJ2-3, the V gene TRBV18; possible D gene TRBD2, 6 bases. Deletions cut 0 bases from V and 2 bases from J, with 9 bases between. CDR3 length: 15 residues. Germline CDR1 KGHSH, CDR2 LQKENI. The CDR3 here is CASSPPRGFTDTQYF. The CDR3, as DNA: TGTGCCAGCTCACCACCACGGGGGTTCACAGATACGCAGTATTTT. The full variable domain, completed using reference TRBV18 and TRBJ2-3, is NAGVMQNPRHLVRRRGQEARLRCSPMKGHSHVYWYRQLPEEGLKFMVYLQKENIIDESGMPKERFSAEFPKEGPSILRIQQVVRGDSAAYFCASSPPRGFTDTQYFGPGTRLTVL.

The V and J genes are TRBV28 and TRBJ2-1; 7 nucleotides match TRBD2. The germline V gene encodes CDR1 MDHEN and CDR2 SYDVKM. V was clipped by 5 bases and J by 3 bases; unmatched bases: 13. The CDR3 totals 17 residues. In nucleotides, the CDR3 is TGTGCCAGCAGTCCACCGGGACTAACGCGGAACTACAATGAGCAGTTCTTC. It yields the protein CASSPPGLTRNYNEQFF.

This chain joins TRBV2 and TRBJ2-7; tentative D call: TRBD1 (6 bases). Germline assignment: CDR1 SNHLY and CDR2 FYNNEI. The length of the CDR3 is 14 residues. Deletions cut 3 bases from V and 6 bases from J, with 15 bases between. The CDR3 DNA follows: TGTGCCAGCAGTGAGGGACAAGGGCTGTCCGAGCAGTACTTC. Amino acid sequence: CASSEGQGLSEQYF. Full variable domain (rest looked up from reference TRBV2 and TRBJ2-7): EPEVTQTPSHQVTQMGQEVILRCVPISNHLYFYWYRQILGQKVEFLVSFYNNEISEKSEIFDDQFSVERPDGSNFTLKIRSTKLEDSAMYFCASSEGQGLSEQYFGPGTRLTVT.

The chain carries TRBV5-1 and TRBJ1-4; D is ambiguous. V gave up 0 bases and J gave up 7 bases, with 19 bases separating them. This CDR3 has 17 amino acids. Germline loops: CDR1 SGHRS, CDR2 YFSETQ. CDR3 sequence: CASSLGASPRSAEKLFF. The CDR3, as DNA: TGCGCCAGCAGCTTGGGGGCATCCCCCCGTTCCGCTGAAAAACTGTTTTTT.

The chain recombines TRBV28 with TRBJ2-2, with 13 bases matching TRBD2. CDR1 and CDR2 from the germline V gene are MDHEN and SYDVKM. With V trimmed by 10 bases and J by 6 bases, 11 bases remained unmatched. This CDR3 contains 16 residues. The CDR3 DNA reads as TGTGCCAACTCCGGGACTAGCGGGAAAGGGGCCGGGGAGCTGTTTTTT. This codes for CANSGTSGKGAGELFF. Together with reference TRBV28 and TRBJ2-2, the CDR3 gives the full variable domain: DVKVTQSSRYLVKRTGEKVFLECVQDMDHENMFWYRQDPGLGLRLIYFSYDVKMKEKGDIPEGYSVSREKKERFSLILESASTNQTSMYLCANSGTSGKGAGELFFGEGSRLTVL.

The J gene is TRBJ2-2, the V gene TRBV27; TRBD2 agrees at 11 bases. V gave up 2 bases and J gave up 4 bases; unmatched junction bases: 12. The CDR3 runs to 19 residues. Per the germline V gene, CDR1 is MNHEY and CDR2 is SMNVEV (reference sequence). DNA for the CDR3: TGTGCCAGCAGTTTACTGGGTAGCGGGAGGGGAATCGGCACCGGGGAGCTGTTTTTT. Translating gives CASSLLGSGRGIGTGELFF.

The chain links TRBV4-1 to TRBJ2-2; tentative D call: TRBD2 (7 bases). V gave up 1 base and J gave up 5 bases, with 14 bases separating them. The CDR3 extends over 16 amino acids. Germline CDR1 is MGHRA and CDR2 is YSYEKL. CDR3 sequence reads: CASSQGGGRGTGELFF. CDR3 in DNA: TGCGCCAGCAGCCAAGGTGGAGGGAGGGGGACCGGGGAGCTGTTTTTT.

The CDR3 protein is CATGQSNTEAFF. The CDR3, as DNA: TGTGCCACGGGACAGTCGAACACTGAAGCTTTCTTT. This chain uses TRBV10-3 with TRBJ1-1; TRBD1 matches 7 bases. The germline V gene encodes CDR1 ENHRY and CDR2 SYGVKD. This CDR3 has 12 residues. After removal of 10 bases from V and 1 base from J, the junction contained 3 bases not matched to a gene.

This chain links TRBV9 with TRBJ2-3; D is undetermined. Looked up from germline, CDR1 is SGDLS and CDR2 is YYNGEE. The length of the CDR3 is 13 residues. V was trimmed by 3 bases and J by 2 bases, leaving 7 bases between them. The DNA for the CDR3 is TGTGCCAGCAGCGGGGCCCCCACAGATACGCAGTATTTT. Amino acids: CASSGAPTDTQYF.

This rearrangement joins TRBV28 to TRBJ2-6; tentative D call: TRBD1 (6 bases). The CDR3 is made up of 17 amino acids. V was shortened by 4 bases and J by 2 bases, with 15 bases between the two germline ends. Germline CDR1 is MDHEN and CDR2 is SYDVKM. The CDR3 loop is CASSSPQSGAGANVLTF. The CDR3 DNA follows: TGTGCCAGCAGTTCCCCCCAGTCAGGGGCTGGGGCCAACGTCCTGACTTTC.